This T cell receptor (beta chain) was captured in a study of T cell changes during pregnancy in multiple sclerosis. Using immunoSEQ multiplex PCR, the repertoire was profiled, and TCRdb retains in-frame clones only, with some absent. This table holds 36,000 or so clones, approximately 90% found once. J lost 8 bases, V lost 3 bases, and 4 bases had no gene match. Germline loops: CDR1 MGHRA, CDR2 YSYEKL. This CDR3 is 14 amino acids long. The genes are TRBV4-1 and TRBJ2-4; 10 nucleotides align to TRBD2. The clonotype originates from a female donor with multiple sclerosis, enrolled in a pregnancy study. The sequencing used CD8+ T cells from peripheral blood mononuclear cells, collected in the third trimester of pregnancy. The CDR3 loop reads CASSHKREGYIQYF. The CDR3, as DNA: TGCGCCAGCAGCCACAAGCGGGAGGGTTACATTCAGTACTTC.